A selection of T cell receptor beta chains follows, all from one sample in a study of control samples from healthy donors and cancer patients. Clones were read by immunoSEQ multiplex PCR, and TCRdb kept only the in-frame ones, dropping some. The sample shows over 80,000 clones, approximately 81% of them seen only once. Specimen: blood. These receptors originate from a woman in her twenties or thirties in good health. The CDR3 runs from the conserved cysteine through the conserved F or W. A D gene is named only where the DNA matches it firmly. Some rows have no size entry. The others give once, few or many, or a class for an expanded clone.

>-|-|TRBV19|TRBJ2-2
CASSIYTGELFF
TGTGCCAGTAGTATATACACCGGGGAGCTGTTTTTT
>-|-|TRBV21-1|TRBJ1-5
CASSKEACKRGNQPQHF
TGTGCCAGCAGCAAAGAAGCGTGTAAAAGGGGCAATCAGCCCCAGCATTTT
>-|TRBD2|TRBV3-1/TRBV3-2|TRBJ2-7
CASSQGTRYEQYF
TGTGCCAGCAGCCAAGGGACTAGATACGAGCAGTACTTC
>-|-|TRBV19|TRBJ1-5
CASSIDTSFQPQHF
TGTGCCAGTAGTATTGACACGTCCTTTCAGCCCCAGCATTTT
>few|-|TRBV24-1|TRBJ1-2
CATSESWGANYGYTF
TGTGCCACCAGCGAATCTTGGGGCGCTAACTATGGCTACACCTTC
>few|TRBD2|TRBV10-3|TRBJ2-1
CAISDPRASGGVYNEQFF
TGTGCCATCAGTGACCCCCGGGCTAGCGGGGGGGTCTACAATGAGCAGTTCTTC
>-|-|TRBV18|TRBJ1-1
CASSPGPLNTEAFF
TGTGCCAGCTCGCCGGGACCGTTGAACACTGAAGCTTTCTTT
>many|TRBD2|TRBV6-2/TRBV6-3|TRBJ2-4
CASSYNPGGAKNIQYF
TGTGCCAGCAGTTACAACCCCGGGGGGGCCAAAAACATTCAGTACTTC
>-|-|TRBV3-1/TRBV3-2|TRBJ1-1
CASSQDRGVGTTEAFF
TGTGCCAGCAGCCAAGATCGAGGGGTTGGAACCACTGAAGCTTTCTTT
>-|-|TRBV3-1/TRBV3-2|TRBJ2-1
CASRTPGPGNEQFF
TGTGCCAGCAGGACTCCGGGACCGGGCAATGAGCAGTTCTTC
>-|-|TRBV6-6|TRBJ1-1
CASSYRLRTEAFF
TGTGCCAGCAGTTACCGCCTGCGGACTGAAGCTTTCTTT
>once|TRBD2|TRBV7-6|TRBJ2-5
CASSGGLAGGQTQYF
TGTGCCAGCAGCGGGGGACTAGCGGGGGGCCAGACCCAGTACTTC
>-|-|TRBV3-1/TRBV3-2|TRBJ1-1
CASSQEGQGNTEAFF
TGTGCCAGCAGCCAAGAAGGTCAGGGGAACACTGAAGCTTTCTTT
>-|-|TRBV5-6|TRBJ2-2
CASSLTGRTGELFF
TGTGCCAGCAGCTTAACAGGGCGCACCGGGGAGCTGTTTTTT
>-|-|TRBV30|TRBJ1-1
CAWRAQPHTEAFF
TGTGCCTGGAGAGCCCAACCCCACACTGAAGCTTTCTTT
>-|-|TRBV23-1|TRBJ1-5
CARQGQSNQPQHF
TGCGCCAGACAGGGACAAAGCAATCAGCCCCAGCATTTT
>-|-|TRBV2|TRBJ2-1
CASGVEQFF
TGTGCCAGCGGGGTAGAGCAGTTCTTC
>-|TRBD1|TRBV5-1|TRBJ1-1
CASSVGNRGISEAFF
TGCGCCAGCAGCGTTGGGAACAGGGGGATCTCTGAAGCTTTCTTT
>-|-|TRBV6-1|TRBJ1-2
CASSELDYYGYTF
TGTGCCAGCAGTGAATTGGACTACTATGGCTACACCTTC
>-|-|TRBV7-7|TRBJ2-3
CASSRVVGGADTQYF
TGTGCTAGCAGCCGCGTCGTCGGGGGCGCAGATACGCAGTATTTT
>-|TRBD1|TRBV6-6|TRBJ2-1
CASSYRQGADNEQFF
TGTGCCAGCAGTTACCGGCAGGGGGCGGACAATGAGCAGTTCTTC
>-|-|TRBV2|TRBJ1-3
CASRQGYTIYF
TGTGCCAGCAGGCAGGGATACACCATATATTTT